This T cell receptor (beta chain) was captured in a study of blood T cell repertoires in COVID-19. Profiled with immunoSEQ multiplex PCR; TCRdb holds only in-frame clones, not every one. This table holds tens of thousands of clones, more than 75% found once. The CDR3 covers 12 residues. Trimming removed 6 bases from V and 8 bases from J, with 8 bases in between. Germline CDR1 SGHVS, CDR2 FQNEAQ. Input material: peripheral blood. This chain connects TRBV7-8 to TRBJ1-6, with D possibly matching TRBD1 (6 bases). The clonotype comes from a man in his forties or fifties with active or convalescent COVID-19. The CDR3 DNA sequence: TGTGCCAGCAGGCGACAGGATTCACCCCTCCACTTT. Its protein product is CASRRQDSPLHF.